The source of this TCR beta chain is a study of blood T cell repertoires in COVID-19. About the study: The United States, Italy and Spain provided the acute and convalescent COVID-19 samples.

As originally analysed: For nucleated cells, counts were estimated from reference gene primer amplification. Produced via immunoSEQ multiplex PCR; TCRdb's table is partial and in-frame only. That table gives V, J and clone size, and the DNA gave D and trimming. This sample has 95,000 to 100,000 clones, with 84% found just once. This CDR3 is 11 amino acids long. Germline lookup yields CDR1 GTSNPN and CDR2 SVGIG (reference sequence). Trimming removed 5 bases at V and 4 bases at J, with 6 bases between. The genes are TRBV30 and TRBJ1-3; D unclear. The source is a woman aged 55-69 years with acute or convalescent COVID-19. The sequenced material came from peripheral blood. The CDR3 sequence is CAWDLGNTIYF. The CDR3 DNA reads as TGTGCCTGGGACCTAGGAAACACCATATATTTT. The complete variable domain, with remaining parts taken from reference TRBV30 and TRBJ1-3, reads SQTIHQWPATLVQPVGSPLSLECTVEGTSNPNLYWYRQAAGRGLQLLFYSVGIGQISSEVPQNLSASRPQDRQFILSSKKLLLSDSGFYLCAWDLGNTIYFGEGSWLTVV.